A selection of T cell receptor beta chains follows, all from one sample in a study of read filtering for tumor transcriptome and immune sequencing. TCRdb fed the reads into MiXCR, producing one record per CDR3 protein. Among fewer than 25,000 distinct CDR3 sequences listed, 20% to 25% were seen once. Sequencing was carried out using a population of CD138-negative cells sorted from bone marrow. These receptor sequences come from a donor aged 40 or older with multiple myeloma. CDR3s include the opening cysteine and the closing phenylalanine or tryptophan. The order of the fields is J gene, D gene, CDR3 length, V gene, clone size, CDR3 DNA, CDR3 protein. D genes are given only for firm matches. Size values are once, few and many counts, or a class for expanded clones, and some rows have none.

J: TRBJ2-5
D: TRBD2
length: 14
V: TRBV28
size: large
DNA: TGTGCCAGCAGTTTACCTAGCGGGGAAGAGACCCAGTACTTC
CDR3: CASSLPSGEETQYF

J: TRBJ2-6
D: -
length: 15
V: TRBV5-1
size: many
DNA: TGCGCCAGCAGCCACACAGGGCGCGGGGCCAACGTCCTGACTTTC
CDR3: CASSHTGRGANVLTF

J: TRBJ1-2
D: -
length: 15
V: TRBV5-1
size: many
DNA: TGCGCCAGCAGCTTGGACGTGCCACGGATGTCAGGCTACACCTTC
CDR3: CASSLDVPRMSGYTF

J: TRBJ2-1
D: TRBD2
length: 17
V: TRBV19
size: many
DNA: TGTGCCAGTAGCCCAGGGACTAGCGGGGCCTCCTACAATGAGCAGTTCTTC
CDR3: CASSPGTSGASYNEQFF

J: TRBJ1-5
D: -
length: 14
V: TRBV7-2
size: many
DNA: TGTGCCAGCAGCTTAGGGGGAGTCAATCAGCCCCAGCATTTT
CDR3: CASSLGGVNQPQHF

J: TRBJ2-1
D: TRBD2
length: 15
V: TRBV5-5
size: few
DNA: TGTGCCAGCAGCGTACTAGCGGGAGTCCGCAATGAGCAGTTCTTC
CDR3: CASSVLAGVRNEQFF

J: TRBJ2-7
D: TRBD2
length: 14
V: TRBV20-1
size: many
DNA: TGCAGTGCTAGAAAACTAGCGGGAGTTTACGAGCAGTACTTC
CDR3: CSARKLAGVYEQYF

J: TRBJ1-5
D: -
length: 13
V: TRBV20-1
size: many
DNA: TGCAGTGCTAGAGGCGGGCCTAATCAGCCCCAGCATTTT
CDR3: CSARGGPNQPQHF

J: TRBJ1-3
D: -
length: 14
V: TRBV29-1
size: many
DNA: TGCAGCGTGGATTCCGGGGCCTCTGGAAACACCATATATTTT
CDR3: CSVDSGASGNTIYF

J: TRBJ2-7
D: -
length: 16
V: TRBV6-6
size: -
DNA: TGTGCCAGCAGTTACAGCGAACAGGTCGGGGACGGCGAGCAGTACTTC
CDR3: CASSYSEQVGDGEQYF

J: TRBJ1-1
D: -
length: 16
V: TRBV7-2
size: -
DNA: TGTGCCAGCACCTCCGGGGGGGGGTTTAGCGGGACTGAAGCTTTCTTT
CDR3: CASTSGGGFSGTEAFF

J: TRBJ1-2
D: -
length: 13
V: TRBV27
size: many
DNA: TGTGCCAGCAGTCCCGACGGGAACTATGGCTACACCTTC
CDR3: CASSPDGNYGYTF

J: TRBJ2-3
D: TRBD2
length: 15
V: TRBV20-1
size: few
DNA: TGCAGTGCTAGAAACGGGAGGACGGGGGCAGATACGCAGTATTTT
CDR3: CSARNGRTGADTQYF

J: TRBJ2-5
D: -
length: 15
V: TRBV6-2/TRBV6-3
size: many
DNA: TGTGCCAGCAGCTGGCTGCGGACTACCCAAGAGACCCAGTACTTC
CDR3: CASSWLRTTQETQYF

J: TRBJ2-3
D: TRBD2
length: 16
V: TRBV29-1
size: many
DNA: TGCAGCGTTGAAGGGGTGACTAGCGGGAGAACAGATACGCAGTATTTT
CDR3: CSVEGVTSGRTDTQYF

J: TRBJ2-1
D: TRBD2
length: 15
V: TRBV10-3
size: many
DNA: TGTGCCATCAGCCCTAGCGGGAGCTTATTCAATGAGCAGTTCTTC
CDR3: CAISPSGSLFNEQFF

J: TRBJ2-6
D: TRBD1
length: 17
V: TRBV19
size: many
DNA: TGTGCCAGTAGTCTACGGACAGGGAGGTATGGGGCCAACGTCCTGACTTTC
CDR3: CASSLRTGRYGANVLTF

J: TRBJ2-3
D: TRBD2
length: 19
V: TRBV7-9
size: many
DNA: TGTGCCAGCAGCTCACAACGCCCTGGTGATAGCGGGAGAGCAGATACGCAGTATTTT
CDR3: CASSSQRPGDSGRADTQYF

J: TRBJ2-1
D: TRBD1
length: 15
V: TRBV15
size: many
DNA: TGTGCCACCAGCAGGGGACAGGGGGCGAGGAATGAGCAGTTCTTC
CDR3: CATSRGQGARNEQFF

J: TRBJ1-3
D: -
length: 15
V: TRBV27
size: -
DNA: TGTGCCAGCAGTTCCAAGGTTGATGGAGGAAACACCATATATTTT
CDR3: CASSSKVDGGNTIYF